What follows are 19 T cell receptor beta chains derived from one specimen sequenced in a study of blood T cells in healthy people across ages (dated by TCRdb to 2015 to 2017). The library was made by 5' RACE. Sequenced on an Illumina HiSeq 2500. A second PCR of roughly 6 to 11 cycles was run with a J-beta primer mix and a sample-barcoded 5' primer. Using fastp at Q25 and MiXCR, TCRdb reprocessed the public reads and kept productive beta chains. Rows merge per CDR3 protein into single entries with the most common DNA and genes. The sample profile shows about 900,000 distinct CDR3 sequences; around 46% of them were found once. The top ten constitute under 15% of the sample. The specimen was blood. Every receptor here comes from a man aged 25 to 40 in good health.

The gene calls are TRBV2 and TRBJ2-1, with 10 positions matching TRBD2. V trimming: 4 bases; J trimming: 6 bases; junction bases outside the gene matches: 9. The CDR3 covers 16 residues. Germline CDR1 is SNHLY and CDR2 is FYNNEI. CDR3 amino acids: CASSGPAGGPRNEQFF. The CDR3 DNA follows: TGTGCCAGCAGTGGTCCAGCGGGGGGGCCACGCAATGAGCAGTTCTTC. The full variable domain, its missing parts supplied by reference TRBV2 and TRBJ2-1, is EPEVTQTPSHQVTQMGQEVILRCVPISNHLYFYWYRQILGQKVEFLVSFYNNEISEKSEIFDDQFSVERPDGSNFTLKIRSTKLEDSAMYFCASSGPAGGPRNEQFFGPGTRLTVL.

The genes are TRBV6-2 or TRBV6-3 and TRBJ1-5; D call uncertain. Trimming cost V 7 bases and J 4 bases, with 17 bases left between them. This CDR3 comprises 15 residues. The germline V gene encodes CDR1 MNHEY and CDR2 SVGEGT. The CDR3 nucleotides read TGTGCCAGCACCAAAAGGAAGGCCCAAAATCAGCCCCAGCATTTT. Translation: CASTKRKAQNQPQHF.

This clonotype was counted between two and nine times. The rearrangement joins TRBV28 to TRBJ2-7; 9 nucleotides agree with TRBD1. This CDR3 is built from 16 residues. V lost 1 base and J lost 1; bases outside the gene matches: 5. The germline V gene encodes CDR1 MDHEN and CDR2 SYDVKM. For the CDR3, the DNA is TGTGCCAGCAGTTTATATGGGACAGGGACTTCCTACGAGCAGTACTTC. Amino acid sequence: CASSLYGTGTSYEQYF.

The chain joins TRBV7-9 to TRBJ2-5; 9 bases match TRBD1. V gave up 5 bases and J gave up 2 bases; unmatched junction bases: 6. This CDR3 region has 15 residues. The germline gives CDR1 SEHNR, CDR2 FQNEAQ (reference sequence). In nucleotides, the CDR3 is TGTGCCAGCAGCGCGACAGGGGGAGAACAAGAGACCCAGTACTTC. This translates into CASSATGGEQETQYF. The full variable domain, its missing parts supplied by reference TRBV7-9 and TRBJ2-5, is DTGVSQNPRHKITKRGQNVTFRCDPISEHNRLYWYRQTLGQGPEFLTYFQNEAQLEKSRLLSDRFSAERPKGSFSTLEIQRTEQGDSAMYLCASSATGGEQETQYFGPGTRLLVL.

This chain joins TRBV11-2 and TRBJ2-7; no clear D. CDR3 length: 15 residues. V was shortened by 5 bases and J by 0 bases, with 14 bases between the two germline ends. The germline CDR1 and CDR2 sequences are SGHAT and FQNNGV. The CDR3 coding sequence is TGTGCCAGCAGCCCCGAGGTAGCCAACTCCTACGAGCAGTACTTC. This gives the protein CASSPEVANSYEQYF.

The sample holds a few counts of this clonotype. The chain carries TRBV7-3 and TRBJ1-1; D is perhaps TRBD1 (6 bases). Germline V lookup: CDR1 SGHTA, CDR2 FQGTGA. The ends were cut back, 5 bases at V and 3 bases at J, with 16 bases in the middle. CDR3 length equals 15 residues. The CDR3 sequence: CASSGRQVRDTEAFF. Written as DNA, the CDR3 is TGTGCCAGCAGCGGGCGACAGGTGAGGGACACTGAAGCTTTCTTT.

This clonotype is a singleton in its sample. The rearrangement links TRBV20-1 to TRBJ2-5; 13 nucleotides agree with TRBD2. Germline CDR1 reads DFQATT; CDR2 reads SNEGSKA (reference sequence). V shed 0 bases and J 5 bases; nucleotides not matched to a gene: 6. The CDR3 is 16 amino acids. CDR3 DNA sequence: TGCAGTGCTAGAGAGGGGACTAGCGGGGTCGGGGAGACCCAGTACTTC. This translates into CSAREGTSGVGETQYF.

This chain joins TRBV14 and TRBJ1-2, with D tentatively TRBD1 (5 bases). The CDR3 runs to 13 residues. Trimming stripped 0 bases from V and 3 bases from J, with 5 bases between. The V gene's germline CDR1 is SGHDN and CDR2 FVKESK. The CDR3 nucleotides read TGTGCCAGCAGCCAAGAGACAGACTATGGCTACACCTTC. This translates into CASSQETDYGYTF.

V gene TRBV14 combines with J gene TRBJ1-2, with a weak D call TRBD1 (5 bases). Per the germline V gene, CDR1 is SGHDN and CDR2 is FVKESK. The CDR3 length is 13 residues. With 4 bases removed from V and 7 bases from J, the gap between germline ends came to 13 bases. CDR3 in amino acids: CASSPVLQGGYTF. The CDR3 nucleotides are TGTGCCAGCAGCCCGGTCCTTCAGGGTGGCTACACCTTC. The variable domain in full, completed from reference TRBV14 and TRBJ1-2, reads EAGVTQFPSHSVIEKGQTVTLRCDPISGHDNLYWYRRVMGKEIKFLLHFVKESKQDESGMPNNRFLAERTGGTYSTLKVQPAELEDSGVYFCASSPVLQGGYTFGSGTRLTVV.

This sequence joins TRBV29-1 and TRBJ1-5; 7 bases fit TRBD1. CDR3 length equals 13 residues. Trimming took 7 bases from V and 4 from J; bases not matched to a gene: 7. Germline CDR1 SQVTM, CDR2 ANQGSEA. The CDR3: CSAKGQANQPQHF. The CDR3 nucleotides read TGCAGCGCCAAAGGACAGGCTAATCAGCCCCAGCATTTT. The entire variable domain, with the rest obtained from reference TRBV29-1 and TRBJ1-5, is as follows: SAVISQKPSRDICQRGTSLTIQCQVDSQVTMMFWYRQQPGQSLTLIATANQGSEATYESGFVIDKFPISRPNLTFSTLTVSNMSPEDSSIYLCSAKGQANQPQHFGDGTRLSIL.

J is TRBJ2-5 and V is TRBV5-6, with a possible D match to TRBD1 (7 bases). With the DNA end fitting TRBJ2-7 better, the J assignment may be wrong. In germline, CDR1 is SGHDT, CDR2 YYEEEE. The CDR3 runs 15 residues. CDR3 bases: TGTGCCAGCAGCTTGGCCAGGGGGGTTTCCGGCGAGCAGTACTTC. This encodes CASSLARGVSGEQYF.

The chain uses TRBV2 and TRBJ2-4, with 8 positions matching TRBD1. The J call may be incorrect, as the DNA end agrees better with TRBJ2-7. Germline assignment: CDR1 SNHLY and CDR2 FYNNEI. CDR3 length equals 14 residues. The CDR3 spells CASSGDRNGYEQYF. CDR3 nucleotide sequence: TGTGCCAGCAGTGGGGACAGGAATGGCTACGAGCAGTACTTC.

In this sample, this clonotype turned up a few times. The V gene is TRBV28, the J gene TRBJ2-5, with 8 bases lining up with TRBD1. The DNA end is a closer match to TRBJ2-7, so the J assignment may be wrong. Germline CDR1 MDHEN, CDR2 SYDVKM. This CDR3 has 14 residues. The CDR3 DNA is TGTGCCAGCAGTTTATGGGATACAGGGGGCGAGCAGTACTTC. This encodes CASSLWDTGGEQYF.

The chain couples TRBV4-2 to TRBJ2-5, with D maybe TRBD2 (6 bases). Germline CDR1 LGHNA, CDR2 YNFKEQ. This CDR3 is built from 14 residues. With 3 bases removed from V and 11 bases from J, the gap between germline ends came to 19 bases. The chain's CDR3 is CASSQGTLYNEQYF. CDR3 nucleotides: TGTGCCAGCAGCCAGGGGACTCTCTACAATGAGCAGTACTTC.

V and J are TRBV9 and TRBJ2-2, with TRBD1 as a possible D gene (7 bases). The germline V gene encodes CDR1 SGDLS and CDR2 YYNGEE. With 6 bases removed from V and 2 bases from J, the gap between germline ends came to 17 bases. The CDR3 totals 16 residues. The CDR3 is CASTETGRGNTGELFF. In DNA, the CDR3 is TGTGCCAGCACCGAGACAGGGCGGGGTAACACCGGGGAGCTGTTTTTT.

V gene TRBV6-5 combines with J gene TRBJ1-2; D is unclear. This CDR3 is 11 amino acids long. Germline V gives CDR1 MNHEY, CDR2 SVGAGI. V lost 10 bases to trimming and J lost 5 bases, with 11 bases between them. DNA of the CDR3: TGTGCCACCTACGCATCATATGGCTACACCTTC. This translates into CATYASYGYTF.

The chain carries TRBV6-6 and TRBJ1-1, with D possibly TRBD1 on 6 matching bases. The CDR3 length is 14 residues. The germline gives CDR1 MNHNY, CDR2 SVGAGI (reference sequence). Trimming took off 6 bases at V and 1 base at J, with 12 bases between the two ends. CDR3 protein: CASRIPGQNTEAFF. DNA of the CDR3: TGTGCCAGCAGAATTCCGGGACAGAACACTGAAGCTTTCTTT.

The chain carries TRBV15 and TRBJ2-3, with no clear D. The CDR3 length is 13 residues. The V end was cut by 3 bases, the J end by 2 bases, with 6 bases between. From germline, CDR1 is LNHNV and CDR2 YYDKDF (reference sequence). CDR3 nucleotide sequence: TGTGCCACCAGCAGGGCGGACACAGATACGCAGTATTTT. This encodes CATSRADTDTQYF.

This clonotype has just a few counts. The chain is built from TRBV28 and TRBJ1-1; a weak D match, TRBD1 (5 bases). Trimming took off 3 bases at V and 1 base at J, with 18 bases between the two ends. CDR1 is MDHEN, CDR2 SYDVKM, per germline. The CDR3 is 17 residues long. CDR3 protein: CASSLTGGWERNTEAFF. For the CDR3, the DNA is TGTGCCAGCAGTTTGACCGGGGGGTGGGAGAGGAACACTGAAGCTTTCTTT.